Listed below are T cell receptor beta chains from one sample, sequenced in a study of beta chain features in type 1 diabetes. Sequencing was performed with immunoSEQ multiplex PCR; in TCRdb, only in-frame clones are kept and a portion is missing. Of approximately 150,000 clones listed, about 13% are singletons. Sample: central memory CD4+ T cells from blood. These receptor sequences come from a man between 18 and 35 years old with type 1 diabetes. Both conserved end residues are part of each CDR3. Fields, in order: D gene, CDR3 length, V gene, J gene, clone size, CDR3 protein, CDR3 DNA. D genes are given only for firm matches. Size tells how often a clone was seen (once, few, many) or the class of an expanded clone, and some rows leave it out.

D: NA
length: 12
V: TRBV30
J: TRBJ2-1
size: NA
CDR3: CAWSVNTGEQFF
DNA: TGTGCCTGGAGTGTAAATACGGGAGAGCAGTTCTTC

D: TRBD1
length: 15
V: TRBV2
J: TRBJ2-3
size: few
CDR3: CASSGQTGSTDTQYF
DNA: TGTGCCAGCAGTGGACAGACAGGGTCCACAGATACGCAGTATTTT

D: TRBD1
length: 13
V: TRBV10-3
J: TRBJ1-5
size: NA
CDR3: CAIQQGMAQPQHF
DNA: TGTGCCATCCAACAGGGGATGGCTCAGCCCCAGCATTTT

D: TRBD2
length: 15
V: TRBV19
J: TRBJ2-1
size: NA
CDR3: CASSPPVRGGFEQFF
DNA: TGTGCCAGCTCCCCCCCAGTGCGGGGGGGTTTCGAGCAGTTCTTC

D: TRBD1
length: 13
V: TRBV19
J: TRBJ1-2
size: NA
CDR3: CASRDSGPYGYTF
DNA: TGTGCGAGTAGGGACAGCGGGCCCTATGGCTACACCTTC

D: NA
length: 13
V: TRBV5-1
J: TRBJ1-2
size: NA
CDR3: CASSPDGYYGYTF
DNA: TGCGCCAGCAGCCCAGACGGATACTATGGCTACACCTTC

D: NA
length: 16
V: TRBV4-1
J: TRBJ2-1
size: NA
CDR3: CASSPGTTEPYNEQFF
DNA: TGCGCCAGCAGCCCCGGGACCACCGAACCCTACAATGAGCAGTTCTTC

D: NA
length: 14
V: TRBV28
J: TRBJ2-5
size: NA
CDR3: CASSSLQIQETQYF
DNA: TGTGCCAGCAGTTCCCTACAGATACAAGAGACCCAGTACTTC

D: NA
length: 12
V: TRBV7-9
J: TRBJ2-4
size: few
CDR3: CASSLSRDIQYF
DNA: TGTGCCAGCAGCTTAAGTCGCGACATTCAGTACTTC

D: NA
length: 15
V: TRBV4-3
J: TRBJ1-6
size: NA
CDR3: CASSQEGQGYSPLHF
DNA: TGCGCCAGCAGCCAAGAAGGCCAGGGGTATTCACCCCTCCACTTT

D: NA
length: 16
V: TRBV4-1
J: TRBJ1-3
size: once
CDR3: CASSPQLTASGNTIYF
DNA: TGCGCCAGCAGTCCACAGCTGACCGCCTCTGGAAACACCATATATTTT

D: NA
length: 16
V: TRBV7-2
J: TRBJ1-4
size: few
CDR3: CASSPWGPNSNEKLFF
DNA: TGTGCCAGCAGCCCCTGGGGCCCGAACTCTAATGAAAAACTGTTTTTT

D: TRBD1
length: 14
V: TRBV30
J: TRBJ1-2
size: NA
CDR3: CAWSPLDRNYGYTF
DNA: TGTGCCTGGAGTCCACTGGACAGGAACTATGGCTACACCTTC

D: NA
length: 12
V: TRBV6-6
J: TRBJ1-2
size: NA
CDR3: CASQTDVYGYTF
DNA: TGTGCCAGCCAAACGGACGTCTATGGCTACACCTTC

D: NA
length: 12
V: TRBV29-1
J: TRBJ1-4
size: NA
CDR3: CSVAGGSEKLFF
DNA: TGCAGCGTCGCTGGGGGGAGTGAAAAACTGTTTTTT

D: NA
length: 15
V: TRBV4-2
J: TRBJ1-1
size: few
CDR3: CASSQDDAGGTEAFF
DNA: TGTGCCAGCAGCCAAGATGACGCGGGAGGGACTGAAGCTTTCTTT

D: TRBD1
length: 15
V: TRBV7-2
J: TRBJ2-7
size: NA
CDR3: CASSLAPGQGYEQYF
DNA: TGTGCCAGCAGCTTGGCCCCGGGACAGGGCTACGAGCAGTACTTC

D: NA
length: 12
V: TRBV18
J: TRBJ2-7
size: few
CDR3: CASSPQAHEQYF
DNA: TGTGCCAGCTCACCACAGGCTCACGAGCAGTACTTC